Each of the 18 T cell receptor beta chains below was sequenced from the same sample in a study of radiation and T cells in renal cell carcinoma. Time point of the sample: blood 2 weeks post-SBRT. Regarding treatment: 15 Gy SBRT to primary tumor, nephrectomy 4 weeks later. TCRdb keeps only in-frame clones here, not all; method: immunoSEQ multiplex PCR. The repertoire holds about 65,000 clones, with about 80% as singletons. This specimen consisted of blood, obtained from a patient whose treatment included radiotherapy and nephrectomy. These receptors all stem from a man in his 60s with renal cell carcinoma.

The chain uses TRBV19 and TRBJ2-5; D is perhaps TRBD1 or TRBD2 (5 bases each). Trimming took 5 bases from V and 5 from J, leaving 18 bases between them. Germline V CDR1 and CDR2: LNHDA, SQIVND (reference sequence). The CDR3 contains 15 residues. This CDR3 reads CASSPDRAVRETQYF. In nucleotides, the CDR3 is TGTGCCAGTAGTCCAGACAGAGCGGTCCGGGAGACCCAGTACTTC.

The V and J genes are TRBV5-1 and TRBJ1-1; TRBD1 matches at 8 bases. With V trimmed by 4 bases and J by 4 bases, 15 bases remained unmatched. This CDR3 contains 17 residues. CDR1 and CDR2 from the germline V gene are SGHRS and YFSETQ. The CDR3 DNA reads TGCGCCAGCAGCGCAAACGCCAGGGGGCGGTTGAGCACTGAAGCTTTCTTT. Translation: CASSANARGRLSTEAFF.

The chain uses TRBV2 and TRBJ2-5, with D possibly being TRBD2 (5 bases). CDR1 and CDR2 (germline): SNHLY, FYNNEI. This CDR3 is built from 12 residues. V gave up 7 bases and J gave up 1 base, with 7 bases separating them. In nucleotides, the CDR3 is TGTGCCAGCAACCGGGGCCAAGAGACCCAGTACTTC. Its translation is CASNRGQETQYF.

This chain uses TRBV19 with TRBJ2-3; 8 bases are shared with TRBD1. Trimming took 3 bases from V and 0 from J; bases not matched to a gene: 8. The CDR3 is 17 amino acids. CDR1 is LNHDA and CDR2 is SQIVND in the germline V gene (reference sequence). CDR3 sequence (DNA): TGTGCCAGTAGTATTGCATTGGGACAGGAAAGCACAGATACGCAGTATTTT. The encoded protein is CASSIALGQESTDTQYF.

The V call is TRBV10-1, the J call TRBJ2-1, with a possible D match to TRBD1 (7 bases). This CDR3 comprises 15 residues. Trimming took off 3 bases at V and 7 bases at J, with 16 bases between the two ends. Germline V gene data show CDR1 as WNHNN and CDR2 as SYGVQD (reference sequence). This CDR3 reads CASSEQGTPRNEQFF. Here the CDR3 DNA reads TGCGCCAGCAGTGAACAGGGGACTCCTAGAAATGAGCAGTTCTTC.

The chain joins TRBV10-3 to TRBJ1-1; 9 bases line up with TRBD1. This CDR3 has 13 amino acids. The V gene's germline CDR1 is ENHRY and CDR2 SYGVKD. After removal of 6 bases from V and 4 bases from J, the junction contained 3 bases not matched to a gene. As DNA, the CDR3 is TGTGCCATCAGCGGGACAGGGATCACTGAAGCTTTCTTT. Amino acid sequence: CAISGTGITEAFF.

The rearrangement links TRBV4-1 to TRBJ2-3, with a weak D call TRBD1 (5 bases). Germline lookup yields CDR1 MGHRA and CDR2 YSYEKL. The germline V and J ends were trimmed by 5 bases and 0 bases, with 18 bases remaining between them. This CDR3 has 17 residues. The CDR3 region is CASSVGEGHFSTDTQYF. The CDR3 nucleotides read TGCGCCAGCAGCGTAGGAGAAGGACATTTTAGCACAGATACGCAGTATTTT.

The sample holds a few counts of this clone. The V call is TRBV7-2, the J call TRBJ2-7; D is possibly TRBD2 (5 bases). Trimming pared 5 bases from V and 1 base from J, leaving 15 bases between. Looked up from germline, CDR1 is SGHTA and CDR2 is FQGNSA. The CDR3 runs 15 residues. This chain's CDR3 is CASSLTTGLSYEQYF. The CDR3 DNA reads as TGTGCCAGCAGCCTTACTACGGGGTTATCCTACGAGCAGTACTTC.

The J gene is TRBJ2-3, the V gene TRBV7-9; 9 nucleotides line up with TRBD2. This CDR3 spans 16 amino acids. Per germline, CDR1 SEHNR and CDR2 FQNEAQ (reference sequence). The V and J ends lost 1 base and 5 bases, in that order; junction bases with no gene match: 7. The CDR3 sequence: CASSLEGGGARDTQYF. CDR3 coding DNA: TGTGCCAGCAGCTTAGAAGGCGGGGGGGCCAGAGATACGCAGTATTTT.

The genes are TRBV4-3 and TRBJ2-5; no clear D gene. Between the trimmed V and J ends, which lost 0 bases and 5 bases, there was a span of 16 bases. This CDR3 is 16 amino acids long. Germline CDR1 LGHNA, CDR2 YSLEER. CDR3 loop: CASSQDLNTVAETQYF. CDR3 DNA sequence: TGCGCCAGCAGCCAAGATCTAAACACCGTTGCGGAGACCCAGTACTTC.

This clone came up once. The genes are TRBV5-4 and TRBJ1-2, with 10 bases aligning to TRBD1. The junction had 12 bases not matched to a gene; V was cut back by 5 bases and J by 5 bases. CDR3 length: 16 residues. The germline CDR1 and CDR2 sequences are SGHNT and YYREEE (reference sequence). CDR3 sequence (DNA): TGTGCCAGCAGACCCGGGACAGGGGTAGATAGTTATGGCTACACCTTC. This sequence encodes CASRPGTGVDSYGYTF.

The chain carries TRBV19 and TRBJ2-7; 7 bases are shared with TRBD1. J was trimmed by 1 base and V by 6 bases; bases with no gene match: 12. Germline CDR1 LNHDA, CDR2 SQIVND (reference sequence). This CDR3 is built from 16 residues. The CDR3 sequence: CASSPWDSRTSYEQYF. As DNA, the CDR3 is TGTGCCAGTAGCCCCTGGGACAGCCGCACGTCCTACGAGCAGTACTTC.

This chain uses TRBV2 with TRBJ1-5, with a tentative D call TRBD1 (5 bases). CDR1 is SNHLY and CDR2 is FYNNEI in the germline V gene. The CDR3 has 14 residues. Between the trimmed V and J ends, which lost 7 bases and 3 bases, there was a span of 13 bases. CDR3: CASKLGDPNQPQHF. CDR3 sequence (DNA): TGTGCCAGCAAGCTGGGGGATCCCAATCAGCCCCAGCATTTT.

This clone was observed once. This chain connects TRBV5-6 to TRBJ1-2; D gene uncertain. Germline values: CDR1 SGHDT, CDR2 YYEEEE. This CDR3 region has 13 residues. Trimming removed 1 base from V and 0 bases from J, with 4 bases in between. In nucleotides, the CDR3 is TGTGCCAGCAGCTTGACGGCTAACTATGGCTACACCTTC. Translating gives CASSLTANYGYTF.

This clone came up a few times. The rearrangement uses TRBV30 and TRBJ1-1; TRBD1 is a possible D gene (5 bases). V lost 3 bases and J lost 4, with 12 bases in between. Germline CDR1 is GTSNPN and CDR2 is SVGIG (reference sequence). The CDR3 totals 13 residues. The CDR3 nucleotides are TGTGCCTGGAGAAACAGGCACCTCACTGAAGCTTTCTTT. The encoded protein is CAWRNRHLTEAFF.

This chain joins TRBV19 and TRBJ1-3; D remains ambiguous. Germline loops: CDR1 LNHDA, CDR2 SQIVND (reference sequence). With 9 bases removed from V and 1 base from J, the gap between germline ends came to 16 bases. The CDR3 has 15 amino acids. CDR3 sequence reads: CASGEGGWSGNTIYF. The CDR3 DNA reads as TGTGCCAGCGGCGAGGGAGGGTGGTCTGGAAACACCATATATTTT.

The chain has TRBV27 and TRBJ2-7, with D perhaps TRBD1 (5 bases). The V gene's germline CDR1 is MNHEY and CDR2 SMNVEV (reference sequence). This CDR3 has 15 amino acids. V lost 5 bases to trimming and J lost 3 bases, with 17 bases between them. DNA of the CDR3: TGTGCCAGCAGTGTCTCCGGAGCAGGGCTCTACGAGCAGTACTTC. Protein sequence: CASSVSGAGLYEQYF.

This chain uses TRBV5-1 with TRBJ1-3; D unresolved. Per the germline V gene, CDR1 is SGHRS and CDR2 is YFSETQ. The CDR3 is 15 residues long. Deletions cut 2 bases from V and 0 bases from J, with 9 bases between. CDR3 in amino acids: CASSFGPDSGNTIYF. The CDR3 DNA reads TGCGCCAGCAGCTTCGGCCCAGACTCTGGAAACACCATATATTTT.